These T cell receptor beta chains were read from a single sample in a study of T cell responses to AZD1222 COVID-19 vaccine. The assay was immunoSEQ multiplex PCR, and TCRdb's table has in-frame clones only and misses some. In the table there are 150,000 or so clones, about 90% of which are singletons. The specimen was peripheral blood, collected on day 0 of AZD1222 vaccination. All receptors derive from an adult in good health. Each CDR3 is given with its conserved first and last residue. D genes are given only for firm matches. Clone size appears in some rows only: once, few, many, or a class for an expanded clone.

size	V	D	J	CDR3	DNA
-	TRBV30	-	TRBJ2-3	CAWRVASTDTQYF	TGTGCCTGGAGGGTGGCTAGCACAGATACGCAGTATTTT
-	TRBV24-1	TRBD2	TRBJ2-3	CATSDFRGGPRTQYF	TGTGCCACCAGTGATTTCCGGGGGGGCCCTCGGACGCAGTATTTT
-	TRBV4-3	-	TRBJ1-2	CASSQDSSAGPYGYTF	TGCGCCAGCAGCCAAGATAGTTCCGCAGGCCCCTATGGCTACACCTTC
-	TRBV5-6	-	TRBJ1-5	CASSLGVWPSPNQPQHF	TGTGCCAGCAGCTTGGGGGTCTGGCCATCACCCAATCAGCCCCAGCATTTT
-	TRBV5-8	TRBD1	TRBJ1-1	CASSHRGGTEAFF	TGTGCCAGCAGTCACAGGGGCGGCACTGAAGCTTTCTTT
-	TRBV5-8	-	TRBJ1-1	CASSLRYGGRAFF	TGTGCCAGCAGCTTGAGGTACGGCGGTCGAGCTTTCTTT
-	TRBV9	TRBD1	TRBJ2-1	CASSEGQGAYNEQFF	TGTGCCAGCAGCGAGGGACAGGGGGCCTACAATGAGCAGTTCTTC
-	TRBV5-1	-	TRBJ2-1	CASSPSGTGHNEQFF	TGCGCCAGCAGCCCATCCGGGACTGGGCACAATGAGCAGTTCTTC
-	TRBV7-2	TRBD2	TRBJ2-7	CASSLGGLAEQYF	TGTGCCAGCAGCTTAGGGGGACTAGCCGAGCAGTACTTC
-	TRBV6-2/TRBV6-3	-	TRBJ1-2	CASSADLAGGYTF	TGTGCCAGCAGTGCGGACCTAGCCGGTGGCTACACCTTC
-	TRBV14	-	TRBJ2-7	CASSQFLRGRRYEQYF	TGTGCCAGCAGCCAGTTTCTACGGGGGCGACGTTACGAGCAGTACTTC
-	TRBV7-8	-	TRBJ1-1	CASKPTRRMANTEAFF	TGTGCCAGCAAACCTACACGGCGGATGGCGAACACTGAAGCTTTCTTT
-	TRBV30	-	TRBJ2-7	CAWSPYRGSYEQYF	TGTGCCTGGAGTCCGTATCGGGGCTCCTACGAGCAGTACTTC
-	TRBV7-9	-	TRBJ1-2	CASSFYDRVGGYTF	TGTGCCAGCAGCTTTTATGACCGAGTAGGAGGCTACACCTTC
-	TRBV28	TRBD2	TRBJ2-5	CASSSPSRAPASGGNQETQYF	TGTGCCAGCAGTTCCCCCTCCAGAGCACCCGCTAGCGGGGGGAATCAAGAGACCCAGTACTTC
-	TRBV7-2	-	TRBJ2-7	CASSFGRLHYEQYF	TGTGCCAGCAGCTTCGGCAGGTTACACTACGAGCAGTACTTC
-	TRBV7-9	-	TRBJ2-1	CASSLAGTGLWNEQFF	TGTGCCAGCAGCTTAGCGGGCACAGGGCTGTGGAATGAGCAGTTCTTC
-	TRBV29-1	TRBD1	TRBJ1-2	CSVEPTGANYGYTF	TGCAGCGTTGAACCAACAGGGGCAAACTATGGCTACACCTTC
-	TRBV4-1	TRBD2	TRBJ2-3	CASSPLAGGTDTQYF	TGCGCCAGCAGCCCCCTAGCGGGAGGGACAGATACGCAGTATTTT
-	TRBV10-3	-	TRBJ1-6	CAISEPGLGRSPLHF	TGTGCCATCAGCGAACCGGGACTGGGGCGATCACCCCTCCACTTT
-	TRBV29-1	-	TRBJ1-1	CSVIKGETEAFF	TGCAGCGTGATTAAAGGGGAGACTGAAGCTTTCTTT
-	TRBV10-3	-	TRBJ1-5	CAISSSHQPQHF	TGTGCCATCTCTTCGTCGCATCAGCCCCAGCATTTT
once	TRBV19	TRBD1	TRBJ1-3	CASSPTGAGNTIYF	TGTGCCAGTAGTCCCACAGGGGCTGGAAACACCATATATTTT
-	TRBV30	-	TRBJ1-2	CAWSVLGRNYGYTF	TGTGCCTGGAGTGTACTCGGCAGGAACTATGGCTACACCTTC
-	TRBV11-2	-	TRBJ1-3	CASSLDEGWEYGNTIYF	TGTGCCAGCAGCTTAGATGAAGGTTGGGAGTACGGAAACACCATATATTTT